This T cell receptor beta chain is drawn from a study of T-cell reconstitution after alpha-beta-depleted transplantation in children. The CDR3 is made up of 15 amino acids. Germline V lookup: CDR1 MRHNA, CDR2 SNTAGT. V was clipped by 2 bases and J by 6 bases; unmatched bases: 7. Using unique molecular identifiers, the investigators prepared the TCRbeta library. Using its own MiXCR run on the PCR reads, TCRdb lists one record per CDR3 protein. The data contain nearly 400,000 distinct CDR3 sequences, over 20% of them singletons. The V gene is TRBV6-4, the J gene TRBJ2-1; TRBD2 matches 7 bases. The sequence was collected from a human donor who donated a stem cell graft to a child with acute myeloid leukemia. This material consisted of PBMCs from the stem cell graft donor, taken from the stem cell graft. In DNA form, the CDR3 reads TGTGCCAGCAGTGACGGTCTAGCGGAGATCAATGAGCAGTTCTTC. Its translation is CASSDGLAEINEQFF.